This TCR beta chain was identified in a study of cytomegalovirus exposure and HLA in healthy donors. Study findings and constraints: It was reported that TCR beta sequences correctly inferred the HLA-A and HLA-B alleles for most subjects. Available immune exposure information covered CMV serostatus only.

The PCR had 60 Vbeta and 13 Jbeta primers. Study processing details: Later work found 65 million to 90 million unique TCR beta chains, with 9.5 million to 12 million shared. Only in-frame clones appear in the TCRdb table, and some are missing; sequencing was by immunoSEQ multiplex PCR. The V and J calls and clone size are taken from that table; D and trimming were inferred from the DNA. The table has around 110,000 clones, less than 80% seen once; the top ten hold over 2%. Germline V gene data show CDR1 as GTSNPN and CDR2 as SVGIG (reference sequence). The V end lost 3 bases, the J end lost 6 bases, and 12 bases lay between the germline ends. The CDR3 consists of 12 residues. This clone was seen a few times. The antigen is not known.

The chain recombines TRBV30 with TRBJ2-7; the D gene is possibly TRBD1 (5 bases). The specimen was PBMCs. This sequence was found in a woman in her twenties or thirties in good health and CMV-seronegative. The CDR3 spells CAWRGQGPEQYF. In DNA, the CDR3 is TGTGCCTGGAGGGGCCAGGGCCCCGAGCAGTACTTC. Variable domain in full (rest from reference TRBV30 and TRBJ2-7): SQTIHQWPATLVQPVGSPLSLECTVEGTSNPNLYWYRQAAGRGLQLLFYSVGIGQISSEVPQNLSASRPQDRQFILSSKKLLLSDSGFYLCAWRGQGPEQYFGPGTRLTVT.